Described below is a single T cell receptor beta chain sequence and its context. Its specificity is unknown. The data stem from a study of cytomegalovirus exposure and HLA in healthy donors. Study as a whole: HLA-typed donors were the source of around 77 million unique TCRs held in an early data release.

Amplification used 60 Vbeta primers and 13 Jbeta primers. The protocol was immunoSEQ multiplex PCR, while the TCRdb copy is restricted to in-frame clones and leaves out a portion. The table shows about 120,000 clones, with approximately 66% occurring only once. The germline CDR1 and CDR2 sequences are MDHEN and SYDVKM. The V end was cut by 3 bases, the J end by 0 bases, with 13 bases between. This CDR3 spans 16 amino acids. Broader study findings: Being productive about 90% or about 30% of the time was typical of most TCR beta V segments in an earlier analysis. Reports state that TCR beta sequences accurately predicted most subjects' HLA-A and HLA-B alleles. Versus the approximately 700-donor mean, an Asian-associated ancestry cluster reportedly showed fewer N-insertions in a later analysis.

This receptor was identified in a woman in her 40s in good health and CMV-seropositive. V and J are TRBV28 and TRBJ2-3, with D maybe TRBD2 (6 bases). Sequenced input: PBMCs. The CDR3 sequence: CASSFAGKGSTDTQYF. DNA for the CDR3: TGTGCCAGCAGTTTTGCGGGGAAGGGAAGCACAGATACGCAGTATTTT.